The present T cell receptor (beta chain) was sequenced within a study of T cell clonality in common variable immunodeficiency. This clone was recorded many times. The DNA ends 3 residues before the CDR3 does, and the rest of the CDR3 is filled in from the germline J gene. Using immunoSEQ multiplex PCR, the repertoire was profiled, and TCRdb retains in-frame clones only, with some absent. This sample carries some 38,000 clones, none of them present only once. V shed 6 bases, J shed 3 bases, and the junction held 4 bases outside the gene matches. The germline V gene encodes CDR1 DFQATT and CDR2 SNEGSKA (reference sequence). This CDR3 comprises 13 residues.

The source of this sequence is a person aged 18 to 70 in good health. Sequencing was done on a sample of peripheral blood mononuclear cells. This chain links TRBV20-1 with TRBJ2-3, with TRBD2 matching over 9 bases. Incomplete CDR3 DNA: TGCAGTGCCCCCAGCGGGAGGACAGATACG. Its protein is CSAPSGRTDT. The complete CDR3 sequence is CSAPSGRTDTQYF.